The 15 T cell receptor beta chains given below trace back to one sample, sequenced in a study. TCRdb re-called the 5' RACE reads through MiXCR, storing one row per CDR3 protein. Here the sample spans 6,000 or so distinct CDR3 sequences, around 60% being singletons. Source material: naive CD4+ T cells sorted from blood. Subset denoted: naive CD4+ T cells, CD4+CD45RA+CD25-. Receptor source: a female donor with breast cancer.

The chain joins TRBV20-1 to TRBJ1-3, with TRBD1 as a possible D gene (6 bases). V shed 3 bases and J shed 8 bases, with 14 bases lying between them. The CDR3 sequence is 13 residues long. Germline V lookup: CDR1 DFQATT, CDR2 SNEGSKA (reference sequence). The CDR3 reads CSARRHRAHTIYF. CDR3 nucleotides: TGCAGTGCTAGGCGCCACAGGGCTCACACCATATATTTT.

J is TRBJ2-1 and V is TRBV20-1; the match to TRBD2 covers 16 bases. V shed 4 bases, J shed 0 bases, and the junction held 6 bases outside the gene matches. Germline CDR1 reads DFQATT; CDR2 reads SNEGSKA (reference sequence). The CDR3 is 18 residues long. The DNA of the CDR3 is TGCAGTGCTACCCCGGGACTAGCGGGAGGGAGCTCCTACAATGAGCAGTTCTTC. It encodes CSATPGLAGGSSYNEQFF.

This CDR3 is CSGEGFSSYEQYF. CDR3 bases: TGCAGCGGTGAGGGTTTTAGCTCCTACGAGCAGTACTTC. The V call is TRBV20-1, the J call TRBJ2-7; D may be TRBD2 (5 bases). Germline CDR1 is DFQATT and CDR2 is SNEGSKA (reference sequence). The CDR3 spans 13 residues.

This chain's CDR3 is CATSDVSAGLFDNEQFF. For the CDR3, the DNA is TGTGCCACCAGTGATGTCTCGGCGGGACTATTTGACAATGAGCAGTTCTTC. The chain recombines TRBV24-1 with TRBJ2-1; 7 bases align to TRBD2. The CDR3 spans 17 residues. The germline V gene encodes CDR1 KGHDR and CDR2 SFDVKD. V shed 3 bases and J 5 bases; nucleotides not matched to a gene: 12.

The chain recombines TRBV6-5 with TRBJ2-5, with D tentatively TRBD1 (6 bases). The CDR3 runs 14 residues. Trimming took off 2 bases at V and 8 bases at J, with 15 bases between the two ends. Per the germline V gene, CDR1 is MNHEY and CDR2 is SVGAGI. The CDR3 nucleotides read TGTGCCAGCAGTTACCGAGGGCAGGGGAATACCCAGTACTTC. Translation gives CASSYRGQGNTQYF.

In its sample, this clonotype was seen a few times. The chain recombines TRBV27 with TRBJ2-3, with 7 bases identical to TRBD2. The CDR3 length is 14 residues. The germline gives CDR1 MNHEY, CDR2 SMNVEV (reference sequence). After removal of 5 bases from V and 3 bases from J, the junction contained 5 bases not matched to a gene. CDR3 nucleotides: TGTGCCAGCAGTGTAGGTAGCGGGACAGATACGCAGTATTTT. Protein sequence: CASSVGSGTDTQYF.

CDR3 region: CASSWGGLNYGYTF. The DNA for the CDR3 is TGTGCCAGCAGCTGGGGAGGGCTGAACTATGGCTACACCTTC. This sequence joins TRBV7-2 and TRBJ1-2; D is unclear. V lost 4 bases and J lost 2, with 11 bases in between. The germline CDR1 and CDR2 sequences are SGHTA and FQGNSA. This CDR3 has 14 residues.

The chain uses TRBV28 and TRBJ2-1; D possibly corresponds to TRBD1 (6 bases). Germline V gene lookup returns CDR1 MDHEN and CDR2 SYDVKM. Trimming took 6 bases from V and 1 from J, leaving 19 bases between them. This CDR3 is built from 17 residues. The CDR3, as DNA: TGTGCCAGCAGCTCCCCCAGGGGCGGGCCATCCTACAATGAGCAGTTCTTC. The encoded protein is CASSSPRGGPSYNEQFF.

This clonotype was counted between two and nine times. In nucleotides, the CDR3 is TGTGCCAGCAGTCCCGGGCCGGGGTACGAGCAGTACGTC. Protein sequence: CASSPGPGYEQYV. The V and J genes are TRBV12-3 or TRBV12-4 and TRBJ2-7; D is possibly TRBD2 (5 bases). This CDR3 is built from 13 residues. Between the trimmed V and J ends, which lost 5 bases and 4 bases, there was a span of 12 bases.

A single count supports this clonotype. In DNA form, the CDR3 reads TGTGCCAGCAGCTTATCTAGCAATCAGCCCCAGCATTTT. This gives the protein CASSLSSNQPQHF. The chain combines TRBV7-6 with TRBJ1-5; D not certain. CDR3 length: 13 amino acids. Between the trimmed V and J ends, which lost 2 bases and 0 bases, there was a span of 2 bases. Per the germline V gene, CDR1 is SGHVS and CDR2 is FNYEAQ.

The gene calls are TRBV30 and TRBJ2-7, with D maybe TRBD2 (6 bases). Germline V gene lookup returns CDR1 GTSNPN and CDR2 SVGIG (reference sequence). This CDR3 comprises 11 residues. Trimming shortened V by 7 bases and J by 5 bases, and 12 bases separated the two germline ends. CDR3 amino acids: CASGLADEQYF. The CDR3 DNA sequence: TGTGCCTCGGGACTTGCCGACGAGCAGTACTTC.

This clonotype was picked up a small number of times. V and J are TRBV29-1 and TRBJ1-5; 7 bases line up with TRBD1. The CDR3 runs to 13 residues. Germline CDR1 is SQVTM and CDR2 is ANQGSEA. V lost 4 bases to trimming and J lost 4 bases; unmatched junction nucleotides: 4. In DNA form, the CDR3 reads TGCAGCGTTGGTAACAGGGGTAATCAGCCCCAGCATTTT. It is translated as CSVGNRGNQPQHF.

This sequence joins TRBV29-1 and TRBJ1-5; no clear D gene. The CDR3 is 12 residues long. Germline CDR1 reads SQVTM; CDR2 reads ANQGSEA. V was clipped by 4 bases and J by 4 bases, with 8 bases between them. CDR3 sequence reads: CSVVEGNQPQHF. The DNA of the CDR3 is TGCAGCGTTGTCGAAGGGAATCAGCCCCAGCATTTT.

As for this clonotype: The CDR3 does not close with the conserved phenylalanine or tryptophan, likely indicating a read error. The V gene is TRBV20-1, the J gene TRBJ2-3; D unclear. From germline, CDR1 is DFQATT and CDR2 SNEGSKA (reference sequence). Trimming removed 2 bases from V and 10 bases from J, with 22 bases in between. The CDR3 has 15 residues. As DNA, the CDR3 is TGCAGTGCTAGACTCAGCGTGCCGGTGAGCGAGGCGCAGTATCTT. It codes for CSARLSVPVSEAQYL.

The rearrangement links TRBV7-3 to TRBJ1-2, with D uncertain. V shed 2 bases and J shed 7 bases, with 8 bases lying between them. The germline gives CDR1 SGHTA, CDR2 FQGTGA. The CDR3 loop spans 12 amino acids. CDR3 amino acids: CASSLDGTGYTF. The CDR3 coding sequence is TGTGCCAGCAGCTTAGACGGAACTGGCTACACCTTC.